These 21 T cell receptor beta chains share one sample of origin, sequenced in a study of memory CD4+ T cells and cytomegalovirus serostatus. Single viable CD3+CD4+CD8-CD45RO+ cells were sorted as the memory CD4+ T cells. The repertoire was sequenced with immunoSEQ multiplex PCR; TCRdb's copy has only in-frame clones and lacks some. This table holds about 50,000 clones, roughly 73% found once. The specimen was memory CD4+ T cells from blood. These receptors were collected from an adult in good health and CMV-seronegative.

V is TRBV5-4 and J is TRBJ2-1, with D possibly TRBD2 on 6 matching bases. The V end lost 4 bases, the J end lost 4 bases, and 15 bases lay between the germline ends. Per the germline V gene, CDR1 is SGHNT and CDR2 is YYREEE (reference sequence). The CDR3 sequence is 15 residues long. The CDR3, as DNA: TGTGCCAGCAGCCAGGTGGGGGGTGGATACAATGAGCAGTTCTTC. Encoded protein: CASSQVGGGYNEQFF.

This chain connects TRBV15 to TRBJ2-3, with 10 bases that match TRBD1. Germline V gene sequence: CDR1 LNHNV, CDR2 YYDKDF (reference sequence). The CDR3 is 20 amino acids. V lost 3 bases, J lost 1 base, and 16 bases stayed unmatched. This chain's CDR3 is CATSRGRQGAPPRGTDTQYF. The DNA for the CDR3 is TGTGCCACCAGCAGGGGTCGACAGGGGGCCCCCCCCCGGGGCACAGATACGCAGTATTTT.

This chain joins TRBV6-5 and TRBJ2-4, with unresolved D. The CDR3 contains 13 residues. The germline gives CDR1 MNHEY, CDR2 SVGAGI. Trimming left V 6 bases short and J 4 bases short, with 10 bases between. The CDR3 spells CASRQAAKNIQYF. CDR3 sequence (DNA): TGTGCCAGCAGGCAGGCAGCAAAAAACATTCAGTACTTC.

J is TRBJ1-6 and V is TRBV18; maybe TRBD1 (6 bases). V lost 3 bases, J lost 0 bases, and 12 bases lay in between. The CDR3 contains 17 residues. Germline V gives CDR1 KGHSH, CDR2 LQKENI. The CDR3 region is CASSPGGAGSYNSPLHF. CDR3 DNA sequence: TGTGCCAGCTCACCGGGGGGGGCTGGCTCCTATAATTCACCCCTCCACTTT.

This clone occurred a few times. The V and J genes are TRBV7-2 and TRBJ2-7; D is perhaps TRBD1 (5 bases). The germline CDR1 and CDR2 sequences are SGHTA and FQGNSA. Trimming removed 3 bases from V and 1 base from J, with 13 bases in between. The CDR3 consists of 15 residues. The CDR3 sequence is CASSLVQGLSYEQYF. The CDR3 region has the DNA TGTGCCAGCAGCTTGGTTCAGGGCCTTTCCTACGAGCAGTACTTC.

CDR3 amino acids: CASSLVPIRGGDEQFF. In nucleotides, the CDR3 is TGTGCCAGCAGCTTAGTTCCTATCCGAGGGGGCGATGAGCAGTTCTTC. The chain carries TRBV7-9 and TRBJ2-1; 7 positions match TRBD1. The CDR3 contains 16 residues. With 1 base clipped from V and 8 bases from J, the junction kept 11 bases outside the gene matches. Germline V lookup: CDR1 SEHNR, CDR2 FQNEAQ (reference sequence). The full variable domain, completed using reference TRBV7-9 and TRBJ2-1, is DTGVSQNPRHKITKRGQNVTFRCDPISEHNRLYWYRQTLGQGPEFLTYFQNEAQLEKSRLLSDRFSAERPKGSFSTLEIQRTEQGDSAMYLCASSLVPIRGGDEQFFGPGTRLTVL.

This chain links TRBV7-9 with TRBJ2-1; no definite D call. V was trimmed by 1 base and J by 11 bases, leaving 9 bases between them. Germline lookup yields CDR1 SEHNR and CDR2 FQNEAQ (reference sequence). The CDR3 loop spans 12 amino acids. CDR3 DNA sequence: TGTGCCAGCAGCTTAGAGATAGGGCAGCAGTTCTTC. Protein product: CASSLEIGQQFF.

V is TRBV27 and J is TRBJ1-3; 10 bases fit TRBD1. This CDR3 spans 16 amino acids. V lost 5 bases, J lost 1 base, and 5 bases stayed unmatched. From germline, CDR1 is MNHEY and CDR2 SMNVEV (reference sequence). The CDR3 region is CASSPGQGQSGNTIYF. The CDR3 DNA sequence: TGTGCCAGCAGTCCGGGACAGGGGCAGTCTGGAAACACCATATATTTT.

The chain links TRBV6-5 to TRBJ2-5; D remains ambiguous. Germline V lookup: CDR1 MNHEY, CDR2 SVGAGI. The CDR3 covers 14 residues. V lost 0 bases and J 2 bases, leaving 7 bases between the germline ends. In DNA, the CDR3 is TGTGCCAGCAGTTACTCGTTGCTGCAAGAGACCCAGTACTTC. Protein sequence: CASSYSLLQETQYF.

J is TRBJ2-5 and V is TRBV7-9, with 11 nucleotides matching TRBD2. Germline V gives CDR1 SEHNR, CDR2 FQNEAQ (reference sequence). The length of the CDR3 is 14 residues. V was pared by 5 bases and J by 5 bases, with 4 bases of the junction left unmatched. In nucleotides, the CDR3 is TGTGCCAGCAGCCCCGTAGCGGGGGGGGAGACCCAGTACTTC. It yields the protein CASSPVAGGETQYF.

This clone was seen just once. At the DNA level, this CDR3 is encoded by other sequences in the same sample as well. CDR3 protein: CASSVDPNTGELFF. The CDR3 DNA follows: TGTGCCAGCAGCGTAGACCCGAACACCGGGGAGCTGTTTTTT. The chain joins TRBV9 to TRBJ2-2; no reliable D call. V was clipped by 0 bases and J by 0 bases, with 3 bases between them. Per the germline V gene, CDR1 is SGDLS and CDR2 is YYNGEE. This CDR3 spans 14 amino acids.

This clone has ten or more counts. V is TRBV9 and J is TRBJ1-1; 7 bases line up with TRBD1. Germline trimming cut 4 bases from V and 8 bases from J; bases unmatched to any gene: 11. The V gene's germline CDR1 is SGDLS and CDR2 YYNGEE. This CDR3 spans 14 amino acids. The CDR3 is CASSQTLLQGEAFF. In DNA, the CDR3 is TGTGCCAGCAGCCAAACCTTACTACAGGGGGAAGCTTTCTTT. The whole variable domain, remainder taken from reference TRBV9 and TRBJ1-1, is DSGVTQTPKHLITATGQRVTLRCSPRSGDLSVYWYQQSLDQGLQFLIQYYNGEERAKGNILERFSAQQFPDLHSELNLSSLELGDSALYFCASSQTLLQGEAFFGQGTRLTVV.

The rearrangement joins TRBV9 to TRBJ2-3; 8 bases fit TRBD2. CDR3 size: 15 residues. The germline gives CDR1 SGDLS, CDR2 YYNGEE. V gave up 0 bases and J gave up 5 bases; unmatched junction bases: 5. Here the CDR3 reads CASSVDQRGIDTQYF. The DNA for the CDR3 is TGTGCCAGCAGCGTAGATCAGCGGGGGATAGATACGCAGTATTTT. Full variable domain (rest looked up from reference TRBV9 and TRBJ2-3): DSGVTQTPKHLITATGQRVTLRCSPRSGDLSVYWYQQSLDQGLQFLIQYYNGEERAKGNILERFSAQQFPDLHSELNLSSLELGDSALYFCASSVDQRGIDTQYFGPGTRLTVL.

The DNA for the CDR3 is TGTGCCAGCAGCGGCCCCCCCATAGGAGGGTTTAGCTCCTACGAGCAGTACTTC. Protein product: CASSGPPIGGFSSYEQYF. This rearrangement joins TRBV9 to TRBJ2-7; D may be TRBD2 (6 bases). CDR3 length: 18 amino acids. The V gene lost 3 bases and the J gene lost 0 bases, with 22 bases spanning the gap. Germline values: CDR1 SGDLS, CDR2 YYNGEE.

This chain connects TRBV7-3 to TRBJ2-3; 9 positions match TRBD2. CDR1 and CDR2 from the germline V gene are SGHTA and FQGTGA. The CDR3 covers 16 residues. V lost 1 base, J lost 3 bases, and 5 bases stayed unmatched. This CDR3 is CASSLNPAGGTDTQYF. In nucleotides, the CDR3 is TGTGCCAGCAGCTTAAACCCAGCGGGGGGTACAGATACGCAGTATTTT.

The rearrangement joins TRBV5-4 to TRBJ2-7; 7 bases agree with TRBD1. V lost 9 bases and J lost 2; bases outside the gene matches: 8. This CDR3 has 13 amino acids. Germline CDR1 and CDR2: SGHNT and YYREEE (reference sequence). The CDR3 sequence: CATKSGTAYEQYF. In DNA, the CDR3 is TGTGCCACCAAATCCGGGACAGCCTACGAGCAGTACTTC.

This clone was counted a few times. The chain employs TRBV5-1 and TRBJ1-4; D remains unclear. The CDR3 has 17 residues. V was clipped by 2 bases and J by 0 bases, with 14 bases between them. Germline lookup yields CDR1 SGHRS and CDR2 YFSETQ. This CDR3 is CASSFTPRVATNEKLFF. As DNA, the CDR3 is TGCGCCAGCAGCTTTACCCCAAGGGTTGCAACTAATGAAAAACTGTTTTTT.

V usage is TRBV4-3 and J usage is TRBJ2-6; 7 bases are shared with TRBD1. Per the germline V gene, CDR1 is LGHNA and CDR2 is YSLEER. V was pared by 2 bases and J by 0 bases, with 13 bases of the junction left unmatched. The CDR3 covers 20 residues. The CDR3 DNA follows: TGCGCCAGCAGCCAACGCCACCCCCGACAGGGCAACTCTGGGGCCAACGTCCTGACTTTC. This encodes CASSQRHPRQGNSGANVLTF.

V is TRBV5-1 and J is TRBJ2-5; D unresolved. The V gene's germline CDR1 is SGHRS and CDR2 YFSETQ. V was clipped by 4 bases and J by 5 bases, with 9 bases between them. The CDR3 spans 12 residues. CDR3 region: CASSPHLETQYF. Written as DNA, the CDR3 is TGCGCCAGCAGCCCCCACCTTGAGACCCAGTACTTC.

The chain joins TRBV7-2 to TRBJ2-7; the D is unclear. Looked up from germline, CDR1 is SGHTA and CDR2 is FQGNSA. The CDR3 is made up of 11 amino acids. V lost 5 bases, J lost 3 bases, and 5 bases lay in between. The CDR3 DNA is TGTGCCAGCAGCGCCTACTACGAGCAGTACTTC. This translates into CASSAYYEQYF. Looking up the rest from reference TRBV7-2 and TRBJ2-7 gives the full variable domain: GAGVSQSPSNKVTEKGKDVELRCDPISGHTALYWYRQSLGQGLEFLIYFQGNSAPDKSGLPSDRFSAERTGGSVSTLTIQRTQQEDSAVYLCASSAYYEQYFGPGTRLTVT.

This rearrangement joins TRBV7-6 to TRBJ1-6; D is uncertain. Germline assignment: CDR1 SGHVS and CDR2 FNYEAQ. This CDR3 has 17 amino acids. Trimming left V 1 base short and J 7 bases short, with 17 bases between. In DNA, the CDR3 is TGTGCCAGCAGCTTAGGTCGGGAGGGAAGGAAAAATTCACCCCTCCACTTT. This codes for CASSLGREGRKNSPLHF.